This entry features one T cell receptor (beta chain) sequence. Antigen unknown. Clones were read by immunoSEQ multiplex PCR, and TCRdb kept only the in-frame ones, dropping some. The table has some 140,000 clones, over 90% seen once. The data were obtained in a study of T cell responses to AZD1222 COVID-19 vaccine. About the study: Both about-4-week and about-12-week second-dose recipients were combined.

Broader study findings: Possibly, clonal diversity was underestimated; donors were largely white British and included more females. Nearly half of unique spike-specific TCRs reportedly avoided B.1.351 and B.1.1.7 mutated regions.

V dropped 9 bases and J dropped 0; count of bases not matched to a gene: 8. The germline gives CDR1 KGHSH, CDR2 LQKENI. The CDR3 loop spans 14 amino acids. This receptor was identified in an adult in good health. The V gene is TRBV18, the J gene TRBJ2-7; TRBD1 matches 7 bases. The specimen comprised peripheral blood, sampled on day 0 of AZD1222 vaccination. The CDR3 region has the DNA TGTGCCAGTGTAGGACAGGAAAGCTCCTACGAGCAGTACTTC. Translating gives CASVGQESSYEQYF.